The 31 T cell receptor beta chains reported below all come from one sample, sequenced in a study of long-term antiretroviral therapy in people with HIV. Assay version v3.0 of immunoSEQ was used, and it was run at survey level. Sequencing used immunoSEQ multiplex PCR; TCRdb keeps in-frame clones, though not all of them. The sample includes under 35,000 clones, roughly 94% seen only once; the top ten take 3.5% to 4.5%. The material was unsorted PBMCs, obtained more than 5 years after starting antiretroviral therapy. The receptors derive from a woman in her forties or fifties with HIV.

This chain uses TRBV9 with TRBJ1-1, with no clear D. The germline V gene has CDR1 SGDLS and CDR2 YYNGEE. V lost 0 bases, J lost 4 bases, and 10 bases lay in between. CDR3 length: 14 residues. The CDR3: CASSVDQMGTEAFF. The CDR3 bases are TGTGCCAGCAGCGTAGACCAGATGGGCACTGAAGCTTTCTTT.

The V and J genes are TRBV20-1 and TRBJ1-4; D unclear. The ends were cut back, 6 bases at V and 5 bases at J, with 7 bases in the middle. The CDR3 loop spans 11 amino acids. Per germline, CDR1 DFQATT and CDR2 SNEGSKA (reference sequence). The CDR3 coding sequence is TGCAGTGCCTCGTCGAATGAAAAACTGTTTTTT. Amino acids: CSASSNEKLFF.

The rearrangement joins TRBV7-8 to TRBJ1-6; possibly TRBD1 for D (6 bases). This CDR3 has 13 residues. V gave up 6 bases and J gave up 6 bases, with 9 bases separating them. Germline loops: CDR1 SGHVS, CDR2 FQNEAQ. The CDR3 nucleotides read TGTGCCAGCAGTTCAGGGGTTAATTCACCCCTCCACTTT. This translates into CASSSGVNSPLHF.

This sequence joins TRBV18 and TRBJ2-7; D ambiguous. Deletions cut 2 bases from V and 5 bases from J, with 10 bases between. The CDR3 consists of 13 residues. Germline assignment: CDR1 KGHSH and CDR2 LQKENI. DNA of the CDR3: TGTGCCAGCTCACCAAATTCTGAGGACGAGCAGTACTTC. Amino acid sequence: CASSPNSEDEQYF.

The chain employs TRBV4-3 and TRBJ1-2; 7 bases match TRBD1. The CDR3 covers 15 residues. The V segment lost 3 bases and the J segment 0 bases; nucleotides outside the gene matches: 4. The germline V gene encodes CDR1 LGHNA and CDR2 YSLEER. CDR3 sequence: CASSHLQGTNYGYTF. DNA of the CDR3: TGCGCCAGCAGCCACCTACAGGGGACTAACTATGGCTACACCTTC.

V and J are TRBV7-9 and TRBJ1-1; a possible D gene is TRBD1 (5 bases). CDR1 and CDR2 from the germline V gene are SEHNR and FQNEAQ (reference sequence). The CDR3 totals 14 residues. Trimming removed 11 bases from V and 0 bases from J, with 16 bases in between. In nucleotides, the CDR3 is TGTGCCGTTACCCTTGACAGCATGAACACTGAAGCTTTCTTT. This sequence encodes CAVTLDSMNTEAFF.

The table lists this clone with a few counts. The gene calls are TRBV9 and TRBJ2-3; 10 positions agree with TRBD2. Germline lookup yields CDR1 SGDLS and CDR2 YYNGEE. Unmatched junction bases numbered 8, after V lost 2 bases and J lost 2 bases. The CDR3 totals 17 residues. CDR3 bases: TGTGCCAGCAGCGTCCACCTTACTAGCGGGGTCACAGATACGCAGTATTTT. As protein: CASSVHLTSGVTDTQYF.

J is TRBJ1-4 and V is TRBV7-3, with unresolved D. The CDR3 covers 12 residues. Trimming removed 2 bases from V and 5 bases from J, with 3 bases in between. CDR1 is SGHTA, CDR2 FQGTGA, per germline. The DNA for the CDR3 is TGTGCCAGCAGCTTATCGAATGAAAAACTGTTTTTT. This codes for CASSLSNEKLFF.

The chain has TRBV6-1 and TRBJ1-3; 7 bases map to TRBD1. V shed 6 bases, J shed 3 bases, and the junction held 5 bases outside the gene matches. CDR1 and CDR2 (germline): MNHNS, SASEGT. The CDR3 length is 14 residues. The CDR3 sequence: CASRGTEGGNTIYF. CDR3 bases: TGTGCCAGCAGAGGGACAGAAGGTGGAAACACCATATATTTT.

The chain joins TRBV27 to TRBJ2-5; D might be TRBD2 (7 bases). Trimming shortened V by 2 bases and J by 5 bases, and 18 bases separated the two germline ends. The CDR3 has 16 amino acids. Looked up from germline, CDR1 is MNHEY and CDR2 is SMNVEV (reference sequence). CDR3 sequence (DNA): TGTGCCAGCAGTTTACGAGGGGGGGCCAGTTGGGAGACCCAGTACTTC. It translates to CASSLRGGASWETQYF.

The V gene is TRBV19, the J gene TRBJ1-5, with D maybe TRBD1 (6 bases). This CDR3 contains 13 residues. Germline V gene sequence: CDR1 LNHDA, CDR2 SQIVND (reference sequence). V was cut by 9 bases and J by 6 bases, with 15 bases left in between. This chain's CDR3 is CASGRGGAQPQHF. The DNA for the CDR3 is TGTGCCAGCGGACGGGGGGGCGCTCAGCCCCAGCATTTT. Filled out from reference TRBV19 and TRBJ1-5, the complete variable domain reads DGGITQSPKYLFRKEGQNVTLSCEQNLNHDAMYWYRQDPGQGLRLIYYSQIVNDFQKGDIAEGYSVSREKKESFPLTVTSAQKNPTAFYLCASGRGGAQPQHFGDGTRLSIL.

The chain joins TRBV7-9 to TRBJ1-3; D gene ambiguous. V lost 5 bases, J lost 0 bases, and 17 bases lay in between. The CDR3 covers 17 residues. Germline CDR1 reads SEHNR; CDR2 reads FQNEAQ (reference sequence). Written as DNA, the CDR3 is TGTGCCAGCAGCCGTCCTTTAGTGGGAACCTCTGGAAACACCATATATTTT. The encoded protein is CASSRPLVGTSGNTIYF. The complete variable domain, with remaining parts taken from reference TRBV7-9 and TRBJ1-3, reads DTGVSQNPRHKITKRGQNVTFRCDPISEHNRLYWYRQTLGQGPEFLTYFQNEAQLEKSRLLSDRFSAERPKGSFSTLEIQRTEQGDSAMYLCASSRPLVGTSGNTIYFGEGSWLTVV.

The chain combines TRBV5-8 with TRBJ1-4, with D uncertain. Germline V lookup: CDR1 SGHTS, CDR2 YDEGEE. This CDR3 comprises 17 residues. The V end was cut by 2 bases, the J end by 3 bases, with 17 bases between. In DNA, the CDR3 is TGTGCCAGCAGCTTAGGATCGGGATCGGTAGCTAATGAAAAACTGTTTTTT. It specifies CASSLGSGSVANEKLFF.

V and J are TRBV19 and TRBJ1-5; weak D call: TRBD1 (5 bases). Germline V gene data show CDR1 as LNHDA and CDR2 as SQIVND (reference sequence). Between the trimmed V and J ends, which lost 9 bases and 7 bases, there was a span of 16 bases. The CDR3 length is 13 residues. CDR3 sequence (DNA): TGTGCCAGCACGGACGGGGGGTTCCAGCCCCAGCATTTT. It translates to CASTDGGFQPQHF.

The chain employs TRBV11-2 and TRBJ2-7; D is unresolved. The CDR3 covers 13 residues. Germline V gene data show CDR1 as SGHAT and CDR2 as FQNNGV. V was trimmed by 5 bases and J by 3 bases, leaving 11 bases between them. The CDR3 reads CASSPRGRYEQYF. The CDR3 DNA follows: TGTGCCAGCAGCCCCAGAGGTCGCTACGAGCAGTACTTC.

The J gene is TRBJ1-5, the V gene TRBV5-1, with TRBD1 as a possible D gene (5 bases). V dropped 4 bases and J dropped 4 bases, with 18 bases sitting between them. This CDR3 contains 16 residues. The germline V gene has CDR1 SGHRS and CDR2 YFSETQ. CDR3 sequence: CASSLSEAGKNQPQHF. DNA of the CDR3: TGCGCCAGCAGCCTCTCAGAGGCAGGGAAGAATCAGCCCCAGCATTTT.

V is TRBV5-1 and J is TRBJ1-1; the match to TRBD1 covers 9 bases. Trimming cost V 3 bases and J 4 bases; bases outside gene matches: 7. This CDR3 is built from 15 residues. From germline, CDR1 is SGHRS and CDR2 YFSETQ. The CDR3 spells CASSWLGQGGTEAFF. The CDR3 coding sequence is TGCGCCAGCAGCTGGTTGGGACAGGGTGGCACTGAAGCTTTCTTT.

The rearrangement links TRBV7-8 to TRBJ1-5; tentatively, D is TRBD1 (6 bases). The CDR3 contains 17 residues. Trimming stripped 5 bases from V and 6 bases from J, with 23 bases between. Germline values: CDR1 SGHVS, CDR2 FQNEAQ. DNA of the CDR3: TGTGCCAGCAGCCAATATCCGGGGGGGGCTCGGAGTCAGCCCCAGCATTTT. This gives the protein CASSQYPGGARSQPQHF.

The V call is TRBV10-3, the J call TRBJ2-6; D tentatively fits TRBD1 or TRBD2 (5 bases each). CDR3 size: 14 residues. The germline V gene has CDR1 ENHRY and CDR2 SYGVKD. V was cut by 10 bases and J by 4 bases, with 14 bases left in between. CDR3 residues: CATGPGEGANVLTF. For the CDR3, the DNA is TGTGCCACGGGGCCAGGCGAAGGGGCCAACGTCCTGACTTTC.

The gene calls are TRBV6-5 and TRBJ2-3; no definite D call. V was shortened by 6 bases and J by 1 base, with 14 bases between the two germline ends. Looked up from germline, CDR1 is MNHEY and CDR2 is SVGAGI. This CDR3 contains 15 residues. Written as DNA, the CDR3 is TGTGCCAGCAGGCCCGAGTCCAGACGCACAGATACGCAGTATTTT. Amino acid sequence: CASRPESRRTDTQYF.

The chain employs TRBV19 and TRBJ1-6, with unresolved D. Germline V lookup: CDR1 LNHDA, CDR2 SQIVND (reference sequence). CDR3 length equals 13 residues. Trimming took 6 bases from V and 9 from J, leaving 12 bases between them. The CDR3 sequence: CASSETWVSPLHF. CDR3 nucleotides: TGTGCCAGTAGCGAGACATGGGTTTCACCCCTCCACTTT.

This clone was observed a single time. The V call is TRBV27, the J call TRBJ1-1; D remains unclear. The CDR3 runs 13 residues. The V end lost 8 bases, the J end lost 5 bases, and 15 bases lay between the germline ends. CDR1 is MNHEY and CDR2 is SMNVEV in the germline V gene (reference sequence). This CDR3 reads CASRSGLRTEAFF. In DNA, the CDR3 is TGTGCCAGCCGCTCGGGTCTCAGGACTGAAGCTTTCTTT.

The chain uses TRBV5-4 and TRBJ2-2; no firm D call. CDR3 length: 14 amino acids. V lost 0 bases and J lost 1, with 4 bases in between. Germline CDR1 SGHNT, CDR2 YYREEE (reference sequence). CDR3 nucleotides: TGTGCCAGCAGCTTGGGGCAGAACACCGGGGAGCTGTTTTTT. Translation: CASSLGQNTGELFF.

The V call is TRBV6-6, the J call TRBJ2-1, with D unresolved. The CDR3 is made up of 13 amino acids. Germline CDR1 is MNHNY and CDR2 is SVGAGI (reference sequence). The V end was cut by 2 bases, the J end by 2 bases, with 4 bases between. In nucleotides, the CDR3 is TGTGCCAGCAGTTACGAAGCCTACAATGAGCAGTTCTTC. This encodes CASSYEAYNEQFF.

The chain links TRBV27 to TRBJ1-5; no firm D call. The CDR3 is 16 amino acids. Per the germline V gene, CDR1 is MNHEY and CDR2 is SMNVEV (reference sequence). Deletions cut 0 bases from V and 4 bases from J, with 13 bases between. CDR3 residues: CASSLSGGRVNQPQHF. The CDR3 DNA reads as TGTGCCAGCAGTTTATCTGGTGGACGAGTAAATCAGCCCCAGCATTTT.

The gene calls are TRBV2 and TRBJ2-7; D is perhaps TRBD1 or TRBD2 (5 bases each). The CDR3 covers 16 residues. Per the germline V gene, CDR1 is SNHLY and CDR2 is FYNNEI. Deletions cut 5 bases from V and 9 bases from J, with 26 bases between. This chain's CDR3 is CASSLPGLQGVEAQYF. The CDR3 DNA reads TGTGCCAGCAGTTTACCGGGCCTGCAAGGGGTGGAGGCGCAGTACTTC.

The chain uses TRBV9 and TRBJ1-1, with 10 bases that match TRBD1. The CDR3 length is 13 residues. With V trimmed by 5 bases and J by 5 bases, 3 bases remained unmatched. Germline lookup yields CDR1 SGDLS and CDR2 YYNGEE. CDR3 bases: TGTGCCAGCAGGAGGACAGGGGGTACTGAAGCTTTCTTT. Amino acid sequence: CASRRTGGTEAFF.

This chain's CDR3 is CATLSGGIPYEQYF. CDR3 nucleotide sequence: TGTGCCACTTTATCAGGAGGTATCCCCTACGAGCAGTACTTC. J is TRBJ2-7 and V is TRBV19, with D possibly being TRBD2 (5 bases). The CDR3 has 14 amino acids. Deletions cut 10 bases from V and 2 bases from J, with 18 bases between. Germline V gene lookup returns CDR1 LNHDA and CDR2 SQIVND (reference sequence). Combining the CDR3 with reference TRBV19 and TRBJ2-7 gives the whole variable domain DGGITQSPKYLFRKEGQNVTLSCEQNLNHDAMYWYRQDPGQGLRLIYYSQIVNDFQKGDIAEGYSVSREKKESFPLTVTSAQKNPTAFYLCATLSGGIPYEQYFGPGTRLTVT.

This rearrangement joins TRBV6-1 to TRBJ2-7; 10 nucleotides agree with TRBD1. After removal of 4 bases from V and 3 bases from J, the junction contained 9 bases not matched to a gene. Germline V lookup: CDR1 MNHNS, CDR2 SASEGT. The CDR3 contains 16 residues. CDR3 amino acids: CASSATGTGDYYEQYF. The DNA of the CDR3 is TGTGCCAGCAGTGCAACCGGGACAGGGGATTACTACGAGCAGTACTTC.

The V call is TRBV13, the J call TRBJ1-4; 7 nucleotides align to TRBD1. V lost 0 bases and J lost 8; bases outside the gene matches: 6. CDR1 and CDR2 from the germline V gene are PRHDT and FYEKMQ (reference sequence). CDR3 size: 15 residues. The CDR3 region has the DNA TGTGCCAGCAGCTTAGGGACAGGGAAGGTCGAAAAACTGTTTTTT. It encodes CASSLGTGKVEKLFF.

This chain uses TRBV2 with TRBJ2-3; D call uncertain. V was shortened by 0 bases and J by 7 bases, with 5 bases between the two germline ends. Germline values: CDR1 SNHLY, CDR2 FYNNEI. This CDR3 region has 12 residues. The CDR3 coding sequence is TGTGCCAGCAGTGAAGCGCCTAATACGCAGTATTTT. The encoded protein is CASSEAPNTQYF.